The 3 T cell receptor beta chains below all came from one sample that was sequenced in a study of OX40 agonist ivuxolimab in advanced cancers. The method was immunoSEQ multiplex PCR; TCRdb's version includes in-frame clones alone and lacks a portion of them. This sample has roughly 61,000 clones; about 90% occur once, and the top ten carry approximately 0.32%. The sequencing used CD4+ or CD8+ T cells sorted from blood, collected in a trial of the OX40 agonist ivuxolimab. The receptors originated from an adult with an advanced solid tumor such as melanoma, head and neck, liver or kidney cancer.

The V gene is TRBV2, the J gene TRBJ2-7, with D tentatively TRBD1 (6 bases). The CDR3 runs 14 residues. V was trimmed by 4 bases and J by 0 bases, leaving 10 bases between them. CDR1 and CDR2 from the germline V gene are SNHLY and FYNNEI. The CDR3 bases are TGTGCCAGCAGTGCGGACAGATCCTCCTACGAGCAGTACTTC. Protein sequence: CASSADRSSYEQYF.

This clone was counted a few times. The chain joins TRBV5-4 to TRBJ1-2, with no clear D. The V and J ends lost 5 bases and 2 bases respectively, with 10 bases between them. The CDR3 covers 13 residues. CDR1 and CDR2 (germline): SGHNT, YYREEE (reference sequence). The CDR3 loop is CASRTQDNYGYTF. CDR3 DNA: TGTGCCAGCAGGACCCAGGACAACTATGGCTACACCTTC. The whole variable domain, remainder taken from reference TRBV5-4 and TRBJ1-2, is ETGVTQSPTHLIKTRGQQVTLRCSSQSGHNTVSWYQQALGQGPQFIFQYYREEENGRGNFPPRFSGLQFPNYSSELNVNALELDDSALYLCASRTQDNYGYTFGSGTRLTVV.

Here the CDR3 reads CSVADVWSSYEQYF. CDR3 sequence (DNA): TGCAGCGTTGCGGACGTTTGGAGCTCCTACGAGCAGTACTTC. V gene TRBV29-1 combines with J gene TRBJ2-7; D remains unclear. CDR1 and CDR2 (germline): SQVTM, ANQGSEA. Trimming shortened V by 4 bases and J by 0 bases, and 13 bases separated the two germline ends. The CDR3 extends over 14 amino acids.